This is a list of T cell receptor beta chains from one sample in a study of blood T cell repertoires in COVID-19. Produced via immunoSEQ multiplex PCR; TCRdb's table is partial and in-frame only. The sample lists over 70,000 clones; 88% were seen once. The sample taken for sequencing was peripheral blood. Every receptor here comes from a man older than 75 with acute or convalescent COVID-19. CDR3s leave out the opening cysteine and the closing phenylalanine or tryptophan. Fields, in order: V gene, CDR3 protein.

>TRBV27
ASRIAGGPTDTQY
>TRBV19
ASSRRGKNEKLF
>TRBV18
ASSPKLEEQY
>TRBV5-1
ASSLGGGAPYNEQF
>TRBV28
ASSLSGGYQPQH
>TRBV11-2
ASSLARPIAGLSYEQY
>TRBV10-3
AISDPTSGRTGELF
>TRBV19
ASSPPGSYEQY
>TRBV19
ASSILGGRRGTEAF
>TRBV9
ASSVGTSGGSYEQY
>TRBV19
ASRTIDGQNYEQY
>TRBV10-3
AIRPGLAGFLTETQY
>TRBV7-3
ASSLSPGAGALH
>TRBV9
ASSVTVTGSSIGYT
>TRBV3-1/TRBV3-2
ASSPGGIGAF
>TRBV5-4
ASTTGAGGPQETQY
>TRBV2
ASNSGTGAIYGYT
>TRBV2
ASNLQGGFYEQY
>TRBV6-6
ASSYTIQGRGELF
>TRBV27
ASSPRPITYEQY
>TRBV7-2
ASSFLAGGYEQY
>TRBV6-2/TRBV6-3
ASSWQGYGYT
>TRBV6-5
ASSYSEATEAF
>TRBV5-1
ASSFTGGSGANVLT
>TRBV11-2
ASSLDFGGPYGYT
>TRBV6-5
ASEGTEDRQPQH
>TRBV19
ASSQTGVKETQY
>TRBV18
ASSLSTPGLLQWEQY
>TRBV25-1
ASEVNTEAF
>TRBV28
ASSSPSAGGNTEAF
>TRBV28
AVREGPFEQY
>TRBV30
AWSAANRGNQPQH
>TRBV5-1
ASRGQGAEETQY
>TRBV11-2
ASSLGDRNTEAF
>TRBV5-4
ASSLGQLYGYT
>TRBV19
ASSGQGGDEQY